This TCR beta chain was found in a study of CD8+CD57+ T cells in acquired aplastic anemia. CDR3 size: 17 residues. Germline CDR1 is MGHDK and CDR2 is SYGVNS. Trimming stripped 0 bases from V and 2 bases from J, with 14 bases between. Genomic DNA, the template, was used for profiling of the TCR beta VDJ and CDR3. Via MiXCR, TCRdb re-called the reads, giving one row per CDR3 protein. The repertoire holds about 130,000 distinct CDR3 sequences, with 48% as singletons. Material for sequencing was sorted CD4+, CD8+, or CD8+CD57+ T cells (not recorded which) from PBMCs. The rearrangement joins TRBV25-1 to TRBJ1-5, with a possible D match to TRBD1 (6 bases). The source of this sequence is a human donor in good health, serving as a control. The CDR3 nucleotides read TGTGCCAGCAGTGAATACGTTGGGGGGCTTGGCAATCAGCCCCAGCATTTT. It encodes CASSEYVGGLGNQPQHF.